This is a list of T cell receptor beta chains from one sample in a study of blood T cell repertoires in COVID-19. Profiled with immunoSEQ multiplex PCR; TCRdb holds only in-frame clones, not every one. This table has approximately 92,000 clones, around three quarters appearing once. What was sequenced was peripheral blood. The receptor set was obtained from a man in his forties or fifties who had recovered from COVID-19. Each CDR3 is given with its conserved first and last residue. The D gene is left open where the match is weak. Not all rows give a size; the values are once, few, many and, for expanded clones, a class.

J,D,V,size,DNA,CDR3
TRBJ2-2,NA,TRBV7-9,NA,TGTGCCAGCAGCTTACGGGGGAACGGCACCGGGGAGCTGTTTTTT,CASSLRGNGTGELFF
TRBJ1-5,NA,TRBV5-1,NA,TGCGCCAGCAGCTTCCAAACAGGTCAGCCCCAGCATTTT,CASSFQTGQPQHF
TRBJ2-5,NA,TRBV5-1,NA,TGCGCCAGCAGCTTGGGTACGGGGGTTCGGGAGACCCAGTACTTC,CASSLGTGVRETQYF
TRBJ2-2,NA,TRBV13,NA,TGTGCCAGCAGCTTAGGATTTTCAGGGGTTGCCGGGGAGCTGTTTTTT,CASSLGFSGVAGELFF
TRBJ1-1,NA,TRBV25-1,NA,TGTGCCAGCAGTGAATACCGACAGGTGAACACTGAAGCTTTCTTT,CASSEYRQVNTEAFF
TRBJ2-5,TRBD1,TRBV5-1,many,TGCGCCAGCAGCTTCAGGACCGGGACAGCCCAAGAGACCCAGTACTTC,CASSFRTGTAQETQYF
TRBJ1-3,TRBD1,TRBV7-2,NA,TGTGCCAGCAGCTTAGGAGGGACAGGGCACTCTGGAAACACCATATATTTT,CASSLGGTGHSGNTIYF
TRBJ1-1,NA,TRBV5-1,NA,TGCGCCAGCAGCTTGGTGGACAGTTTGGACACTGAAGCTTTCTTT,CASSLVDSLDTEAFF
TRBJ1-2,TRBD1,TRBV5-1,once,TGCGCCAGCAGCTTCGACAGGGTCTCAAACTATGGCTACACCTTC,CASSFDRVSNYGYTF
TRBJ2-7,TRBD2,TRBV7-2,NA,TGTGCCAGCAGCTTTTCTAGCGGGGGCCGGGAGCAGTACTTC,CASSFSSGGREQYF
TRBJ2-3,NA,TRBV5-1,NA,TGCGCCAGCAGCTTCCTTTGGGGCAGCACAGATACGCAGTATTTT,CASSFLWGSTDTQYF
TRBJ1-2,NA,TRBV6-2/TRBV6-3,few,TGTGCCAGCAGTTACGTTCAGGGCTATGGCTACACCTTC,CASSYVQGYGYTF
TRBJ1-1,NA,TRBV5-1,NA,TGCGCCAGCAGCTTGTTAAATCTGAACACTGAAGCTTTCTTT,CASSLLNLNTEAFF
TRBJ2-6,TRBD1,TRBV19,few,TGTGCCAGTAGTAAAGACAGGGCCGGGGCCAACGTCCTGACTTTC,CASSKDRAGANVLTF
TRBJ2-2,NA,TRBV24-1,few,TGTGCCACCAGTGACCGCTTCCCATTCCGGGGCACCGGGGAGCTGTTTTTT,CATSDRFPFRGTGELFF
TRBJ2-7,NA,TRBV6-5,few,TGTGCCAGCAGTCCCGACAGGATCTCCTACGAGCAGTACTTC,CASSPDRISYEQYF
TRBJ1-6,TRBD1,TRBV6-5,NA,TGTGCCAGCAGTTATGGACAGGGACTCGGGGCCCTCCACTTT,CASSYGQGLGALHF
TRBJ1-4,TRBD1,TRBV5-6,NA,TGTGCCAGCAGTGGGGGCACAGGGGGGAATGAAAAACTGTTTTTT,CASSGGTGGNEKLFF
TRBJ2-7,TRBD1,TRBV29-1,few,TGCAGCGTTGAGTGGACAGGGAGAAGTTCCTACGAGCAGTACTTC,CSVEWTGRSSYEQYF
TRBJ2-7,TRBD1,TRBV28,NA,TGTGCCAGCAGAGTAAGCCGGGACAGGGCGAACGAGCAGTACTTC,CASRVSRDRANEQYF
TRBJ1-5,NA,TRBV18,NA,TGTGCCAGCTCACCCTCCCCGGGTCAGCCCCAGCATTTT,CASSPSPGQPQHF
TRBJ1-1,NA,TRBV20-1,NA,TGCAGTGCTAGGGCCGGGACTGAAGCTTTCTTT,CSARAGTEAFF
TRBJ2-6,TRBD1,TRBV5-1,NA,TGCGCCAGCGCAATCCCGACAGGGGAGAGCTCTGGGGCCAACGTCCTGACTTTC,CASAIPTGESSGANVLTF
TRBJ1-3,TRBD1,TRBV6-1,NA,TGTGCCAGCAGTGGGGGACAGCCGCGCTCTGGAAACACCATATATTTT,CASSGGQPRSGNTIYF
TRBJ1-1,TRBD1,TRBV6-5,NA,TGTGCCAGCAGGCCCTTGGGACAGGTTTTCGCTGAAGCTTTCTTT,CASRPLGQVFAEAFF
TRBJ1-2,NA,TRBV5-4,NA,TGTGCCAGCAGCTTGGGACAGTCCTATGGCTACACCTTC,CASSLGQSYGYTF
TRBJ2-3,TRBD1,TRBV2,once,TGTGCCAGCGGACGGGACAGGTCCCGGGTAGATACGCAGTATTTT,CASGRDRSRVDTQYF
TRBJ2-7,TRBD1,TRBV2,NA,TGTGCCAGCAGTCCTTGGGTGGGACAGGGCTTCGAGCAGTACTTC,CASSPWVGQGFEQYF
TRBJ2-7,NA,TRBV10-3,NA,TGTGCCAGCACGGGCGTGGGGCTAAGCTCCTACGAGCAGTACTTC,CASTGVGLSSYEQYF
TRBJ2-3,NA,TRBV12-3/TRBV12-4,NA,TGTGCCAGCGGGGGGTTCACAGATACGCAGTATTTT,CASGGFTDTQYF
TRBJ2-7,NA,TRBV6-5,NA,TGTGCCAGCAGTTACTCGATACAGGGCAACCACGAGCAGTACTTC,CASSYSIQGNHEQYF
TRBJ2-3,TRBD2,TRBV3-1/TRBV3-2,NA,TGTGCCAGCAGCCGGACTAGCGGGGCCTTCACAGATACGCAGTATTTT,CASSRTSGAFTDTQYF
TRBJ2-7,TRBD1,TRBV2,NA,TGTGCCAGCAGGACCGGGACAGGCTTGGGAGAGCAGTACTTC,CASRTGTGLGEQYF
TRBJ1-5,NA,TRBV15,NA,TGTGCCACCAGCAGAGAACGGGCAGGGCATAGCAATCAGCCCCAGCATTTT,CATSRERAGHSNQPQHF
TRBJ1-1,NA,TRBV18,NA,TGTGCCAGCTCACCACGTTCTATTGCAGGGCGCGGCACTGAAGCTTTCTTT,CASSPRSIAGRGTEAFF
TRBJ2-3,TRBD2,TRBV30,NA,TGTGCCTGGAGGCGATGGATGGGAGGGGCGCAGGGTGCGAGCACAGATACGCAGTATTTT,CAWRRWMGGAQGASTDTQYF
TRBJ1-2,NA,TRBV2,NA,TGTGCCAGCAGTGAAATTACCGTAGGCAGGGGCCACTTCGGCTACACCTTC,CASSEITVGRGHFGYTF
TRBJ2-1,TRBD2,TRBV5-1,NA,TGCGCCAGCAGCTGGACTAGCGGGGGGGCCTTGGATGAGCAGTTCTTC,CASSWTSGGALDEQFF
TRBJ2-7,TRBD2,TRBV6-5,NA,TGTGCCAGCAGTCTAGCGGGGGACTCCTACGAGCAGTACTTC,CASSLAGDSYEQYF
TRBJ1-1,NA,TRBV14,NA,TGTGCCAGCTCAACAGGGTTCACTGAAGCTTTCTTT,CASSTGFTEAFF
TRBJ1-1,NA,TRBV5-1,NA,TGCGCCAGCAGCTCGGGACTGGGTTTGATTCCTGAAGCTTTCTTT,CASSSGLGLIPEAFF
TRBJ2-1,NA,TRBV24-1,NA,TGTGCCACCAGTGCCGCTAGGGGTGAGCAGTTCTTC,CATSAARGEQFF
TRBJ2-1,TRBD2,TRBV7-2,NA,TGTGCCAGCAGCTTAGGCGGGGGGCGGGGTACCTACAATGAGCAGTTCTTC,CASSLGGGRGTYNEQFF
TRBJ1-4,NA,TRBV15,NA,TGTGCCACCAGCAGAGACGTTAATGAAAAACTGTTTTTT,CATSRDVNEKLFF
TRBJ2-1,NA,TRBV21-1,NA,TGTGCCAGCAGCAAAGATGGGGGGTCCTACAATGAGCAGTTCTTC,CASSKDGGSYNEQFF
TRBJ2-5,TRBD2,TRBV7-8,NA,TGTGCCAGCAGCTTAGCGTGGGGCGGGGGGGAAGAGACCCAGTACTTC,CASSLAWGGGEETQYF
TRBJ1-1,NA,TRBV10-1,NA,TGCGCCAGCAGTCCCGGGAAGAACACTGAAGCTTTCTTT,CASSPGKNTEAFF
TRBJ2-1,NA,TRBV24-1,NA,TGTGCCACCAGTGATTTGCAGGCTAGCGAGTACAATGAGCAGTTCTTC,CATSDLQASEYNEQFF
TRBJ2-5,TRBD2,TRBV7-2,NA,TGTGCCAGCAGCTTTGGCGGGAGCGGTGAGACCCAGTACTTC,CASSFGGSGETQYF
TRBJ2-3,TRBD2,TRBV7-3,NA,TGTGCCAGCAGCCCAGGGCCCGTAAATCCTAGCGGGGGGGCCTCAGATACGCAGTATTTT,CASSPGPVNPSGGASDTQYF
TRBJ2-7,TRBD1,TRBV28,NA,TGTGCCAGCAGTTCCTCTTACAGGGGCCCCGGGCAGTACTTC,CASSSSYRGPGQYF